The 18 T cell receptor beta chains in this list originate from one sample, sequenced in a study of vaccination and CD4 T cells after COVID-19. Their antigens remain unidentified. The Oncomine TCR Beta short-read assay was applied to DNA of cultured CD4+ T cells. TCRdb analysed the PCR reads with MiXCR anew, one entry per CDR3 protein. The sample lists roughly 15,000 distinct CDR3 sequences; 72% were seen once. The sample's treatment: roughly 10-day PBMC culture with coronavirus spike peptide pools or control peptides (ViraFEST assay). Sequenced material: CD4+ T cells from blood, cultured in vitro. The origin of the receptors is a human donor who had recovered from COVID-19.

This chain joins TRBV27 and TRBJ1-5, with 8 bases identical to TRBD1. Trimming removed 0 bases from V and 2 bases from J; junction bases left unmatched: 3. This CDR3 has 16 residues. Germline CDR1 reads MNHEY; CDR2 reads SMNVEV (reference sequence). The CDR3 spells CASSLSTGAGNQPQHF. In DNA form, the CDR3 reads TGTGCCAGCAGTTTATCGACAGGGGCTGGCAATCAGCCCCAGCATTTT.

V and J are TRBV11-3 and TRBJ1-1; TRBD1 matches at 10 bases. With V trimmed by 1 base and J by 7 bases, 0 bases remained unmatched. The germline V gene has CDR1 SGHNT and CDR2 YENEEA. This CDR3 has 13 amino acids. CDR3 DNA sequence: TGTGCCAGCAGCTTAGGGACAGGGGGTGAAGCTTTCTTT. This encodes CASSLGTGGEAFF.

The V gene is TRBV29-1, the J gene TRBJ1-2; 8 bases match TRBD1. Germline CDR1 reads SQVTM; CDR2 reads ANQGSEA. This CDR3 contains 13 residues. The junction had 3 bases not matched to a gene; V was cut back by 3 bases and J by 3 bases. CDR3 nucleotide sequence: TGCAGCGTTGACGGGGACAGGCACTATGGCTACACCTTC. Its translation: CSVDGDRHYGYTF.

This chain links TRBV6-1 with TRBJ1-5; D is ambiguous. CDR1 MNHNS and CDR2 SASEGT come from the germline V gene. The length of the CDR3 is 16 residues. V lost 2 bases and J lost 4, with 15 bases in between. The CDR3 region is CASSELATAPNQPQHF. The DNA for the CDR3 is TGTGCCAGCAGTGAATTGGCAACGGCTCCTAATCAGCCCCAGCATTTT.

The gene calls are TRBV27 and TRBJ2-7, with a tentative D call TRBD1 (7 bases). The CDR3 is made up of 15 amino acids. Trimming removed 6 bases from V and 4 bases from J, with 19 bases in between. Germline CDR1 is MNHEY and CDR2 is SMNVEV (reference sequence). CDR3 in amino acids: CASSEGAGRRYEQYF. The CDR3 coding sequence is TGTGCCAGCAGCGAGGGGGCAGGGAGGAGGTACGAGCAGTACTTC.

This clonotype was counted a single time. V usage is TRBV19 and J usage is TRBJ1-1, with no clear D. The V gene's germline CDR1 is LNHDA and CDR2 SQIVND (reference sequence). The CDR3 has 14 amino acids. V dropped 4 bases and J dropped 4 bases, with 13 bases sitting between them. The CDR3: CASSTPRGTTEAFF. The CDR3, as DNA: TGTGCCAGTAGTACCCCGCGGGGAACCACTGAAGCTTTCTTT.

The rearrangement uses TRBV29-1 and TRBJ1-2; the D is unclear. Germline CDR1 is SQVTM and CDR2 is ANQGSEA. Trimming removed 7 bases at V and 6 bases at J, with 15 bases between. CDR3 length equals 12 residues. CDR3 residues: CSAEMRPNGYTF. The CDR3 nucleotides read TGCAGCGCCGAGATGAGGCCCAATGGCTACACCTTC. The full variable domain, rest sourced from reference TRBV29-1 and TRBJ1-2, is SAVISQKPSRDICQRGTSLTIQCQVDSQVTMMFWYRQQPGQSLTLIATANQGSEATYESGFVIDKFPISRPNLTFSTLTVSNMSPEDSSIYLCSAEMRPNGYTFGSGTRLTVV.

This chain connects TRBV27 to TRBJ2-7; D could derive from TRBD1 or TRBD2 (5 bases each). This CDR3 is built from 15 residues. V gave up 4 bases and J gave up 5 bases, with 18 bases separating them. Germline V gives CDR1 MNHEY, CDR2 SMNVEV (reference sequence). In DNA, the CDR3 is TGTGCCAGCAGTTGGGGACCAGGACAAACTAACGAGCAGTACTTC. Its protein is CASSWGPGQTNEQYF.

By its share, this clonotype is medium-sized. The chain recombines TRBV24-1 with TRBJ2-6, with 9 bases aligning to TRBD1. Trimming cost V 10 bases and J 0 bases; bases outside gene matches: 6. This CDR3 contains 16 residues. Per the germline V gene, CDR1 is KGHDR and CDR2 is SFDVKD. CDR3 sequence: CATGQGHVSGANVLTF. The CDR3 nucleotides are TGTGCCACAGGACAGGGGCATGTCTCTGGGGCCAACGTCCTGACTTTC.

The V and J genes are TRBV7-2 and TRBJ1-6, with D unresolved. The CDR3 totals 14 residues. V was shortened by 5 bases and J by 4 bases, with 9 bases between the two germline ends. Germline V gene data show CDR1 as SGHTA and CDR2 as FQGNSA. DNA of the CDR3: TGTGCCAGCAGCCCGCAGGTTTATAATTCACCCCTCCACTTT. Its translation is CASSPQVYNSPLHF. The whole variable domain, filled in from reference TRBV7-2 and TRBJ1-6, reads GAGVSQSPSNKVTEKGKDVELRCDPISGHTALYWYRQSLGQGLEFLIYFQGNSAPDKSGLPSDRFSAERTGGSVSTLTIQRTQQEDSAVYLCASSPQVYNSPLHFGNGTRLTVT.

The chain carries TRBV7-2 and TRBJ2-6; D gene uncertain. Trimming stripped 5 bases from V and 2 bases from J, with 7 bases between. CDR1 and CDR2 from the germline V gene are SGHTA and FQGNSA. CDR3 length: 14 residues. The CDR3 region is CASSPSTGANVLTF. The DNA for the CDR3 is TGTGCCAGCAGCCCCTCTACTGGGGCCAACGTCCTGACTTTC.

This chain connects TRBV20-1 to TRBJ1-2; D unresolved. The CDR3 loop spans 15 amino acids. The V gene's germline CDR1 is DFQATT and CDR2 SNEGSKA (reference sequence). The V and J ends lost 0 bases and 2 bases respectively, with 13 bases between them. Written as DNA, the CDR3 is TGCAGTGCTAGAGATCCATTAACAGCCAACTATGGCTACACCTTC. Its protein product is CSARDPLTANYGYTF.

The V gene is TRBV6-2 or TRBV6-3, the J gene TRBJ1-5, with D possibly being TRBD1 (5 bases). Trimming pared 7 bases from V and 3 bases from J, leaving 16 bases between. The CDR3 spans 15 residues. In germline, CDR1 is MNHEY, CDR2 SVGEGT. The CDR3 here is CASTQSGKHNQPQHF. For the CDR3, the DNA is TGTGCCAGCACCCAGTCAGGGAAACACAATCAGCCCCAGCATTTT.

This clonotype was counted a few times. This chain uses TRBV6-2 or TRBV6-3 with TRBJ1-5, with D perhaps TRBD1 (5 bases). Looked up from germline, CDR1 is MNHEY and CDR2 is SVGEGT. V was shortened by 4 bases and J by 4 bases, with 14 bases between the two germline ends. CDR3 length: 15 residues. CDR3 sequence: CASSFSGQGNQPQHF. In nucleotides, the CDR3 is TGTGCCAGCAGTTTCTCAGGGCAGGGTAATCAGCCCCAGCATTTT.

The rearrangement joins TRBV6-4 to TRBJ2-3, with 10 bases that match TRBD2. The CDR3 has 14 residues. Germline CDR1 MRHNA, CDR2 SNTAGT. V gave up 5 bases and J gave up 3 bases; unmatched junction bases: 2. The CDR3: CASSPTSGTDTQYF. The CDR3 nucleotides are TGTGCCAGCAGTCCGACTAGCGGGACAGATACGCAGTATTTT.

This clonotype came up a few times. The rearrangement joins TRBV19 to TRBJ1-5; maybe TRBD1 (6 bases). CDR1 and CDR2 from the germline V gene are LNHDA and SQIVND (reference sequence). V was pared by 3 bases and J by 7 bases, with 10 bases between. The CDR3 is 13 residues long. CDR3 sequence reads: CASSIEGGQPQHF. DNA of the CDR3: TGTGCCAGTAGTATTGAGGGGGGGCAGCCCCAGCATTTT.

The gene calls are TRBV9 and TRBJ1-3; no clear D. The CDR3 loop spans 14 amino acids. Trimming cost V 4 bases and J 5 bases, with 13 bases left between them. In germline, CDR1 is SGDLS, CDR2 YYNGEE. The CDR3 reads CASSLRGVRNTIYF. CDR3 nucleotide sequence: TGTGCCAGCAGCCTCCGTGGGGTTCGAAACACCATATATTTT.

The rearrangement links TRBV7-2 to TRBJ2-7, with TRBD2 matching over 8 bases. The CDR3 covers 14 residues. Germline V gene data show CDR1 as SGHTA and CDR2 as FQGNSA. The J segment lost 3 bases and the V segment lost 6 bases, leaving 7 bases of the junction unmatched. DNA for the CDR3: TGTGCCAGCAGACTAGGACTAGCCCGCTACGAGCAGTACTTC. Amino acids: CASRLGLARYEQYF. The complete variable domain, with remaining parts taken from reference TRBV7-2 and TRBJ2-7, reads GAGVSQSPSNKVTEKGKDVELRCDPISGHTALYWYRQSLGQGLEFLIYFQGNSAPDKSGLPSDRFSAERTGGSVSTLTIQRTQQEDSAVYLCASRLGLARYEQYFGPGTRLTVT.